These T cell receptor beta chains were read from a single sample in a study of shared clonotypes between healthy human individuals. Generated by immunoSEQ multiplex PCR, the TCRdb table keeps only in-frame clones and is missing some. The sample consists of roughly 2.5 million clones, around 94% of them appearing once. Specimen: naive CD4+ T cells sorted from blood. The receptors were sampled from a young man in good health. The CDR3 runs from the conserved cysteine through the conserved F or W. The order of the fields is V gene, clone size, J gene, D gene, CDR3 protein, CDR3 DNA. The D gene is left open where the match is weak. Clone size is given for some rows only: seen once, a few or many times, or a class if the clone is expanded.

v_call: TRBV6-5
clone_size: -
j_call: TRBJ2-2
d_call: -
cdr3_aa: CASSYGPGETGELFF
cdr3_nt: TGTGCCAGCAGTTACGGTCCCGGAGAAACCGGGGAGCTGTTTTTT

v_call: TRBV7-6
clone_size: once
j_call: TRBJ2-7
d_call: -
cdr3_aa: CASSSEAGPEQYF
cdr3_nt: TGTGCCAGCAGCTCTGAGGCGGGCCCCGAGCAGTACTTC

v_call: TRBV6-5
clone_size: -
j_call: TRBJ1-1
d_call: -
cdr3_aa: CASSYSMWTEAFF
cdr3_nt: TGTGCCAGCAGTTATTCAATGTGGACTGAAGCTTTCTTT

v_call: TRBV18
clone_size: -
j_call: TRBJ2-7
d_call: TRBD2
cdr3_aa: CASSPTSGGAYEQYF
cdr3_nt: TGTGCCAGCTCACCGACTAGCGGGGGGGCCTACGAGCAGTACTTC

v_call: TRBV27
clone_size: -
j_call: TRBJ1-6
d_call: -
cdr3_aa: CASIFLWVPLHF
cdr3_nt: TGTGCCAGCATATTCCTTTGGGTACCCCTCCACTTT

v_call: TRBV27
clone_size: -
j_call: TRBJ2-4
d_call: -
cdr3_aa: CASREESLRAKNIQYF
cdr3_nt: TGTGCCAGCCGCGAGGAGTCTCTTAGGGCCAAAAACATTCAGTACTTC

v_call: TRBV25-1
clone_size: once
j_call: TRBJ2-7
d_call: -
cdr3_aa: CASSEGTEQYF
cdr3_nt: TGTGCCAGCAGTGAGGGGACCGAGCAGTACTTC

v_call: TRBV19
clone_size: -
j_call: TRBJ1-5
d_call: -
cdr3_aa: CASSTLTVSNQPQHF
cdr3_nt: TGTGCCAGTAGTACCTTGACAGTAAGCAATCAGCCCCAGCATTTT

v_call: TRBV5-6
clone_size: -
j_call: TRBJ2-3
d_call: TRBD2
cdr3_aa: CASSRGTTSTDTQYF
cdr3_nt: TGTGCCAGCAGCCGAGGGACTACTAGCACAGATACGCAGTATTTT

v_call: TRBV19
clone_size: -
j_call: TRBJ2-7
d_call: TRBD1
cdr3_aa: CASSTTGTGANEQYF
cdr3_nt: TGTGCCAGTAGTACAACCGGGACAGGGGCCAACGAGCAGTACTTC

v_call: TRBV4-1
clone_size: -
j_call: TRBJ2-3
d_call: -
cdr3_aa: CASSQGQFTDTQYF
cdr3_nt: TGCGCCAGCAGCCAAGGGCAGTTCACAGATACGCAGTATTTT

v_call: TRBV9
clone_size: once
j_call: TRBJ1-1
d_call: -
cdr3_aa: CASSVRAGLNTEAFF
cdr3_nt: TGTGCCAGCAGCGTTCGTGCAGGGTTGAACACTGAAGCTTTCTTT

v_call: TRBV19
clone_size: -
j_call: TRBJ2-7
d_call: -
cdr3_aa: CASSDLWGSYEQYF
cdr3_nt: TGTGCCAGTAGTGACCTCTGGGGCTCCTACGAGCAGTACTTC

v_call: TRBV30
clone_size: -
j_call: TRBJ2-1
d_call: TRBD2
cdr3_aa: CAWGLGLAGINEQFF
cdr3_nt: TGTGCCTGGGGGCTGGGGCTAGCGGGGATCAATGAGCAGTTCTTC

v_call: TRBV6-5
clone_size: -
j_call: TRBJ2-3
d_call: TRBD2
cdr3_aa: CASSRGGRDTQYF
cdr3_nt: TGTGCCAGTTCCCGGGGGGGCAGGGATACGCAGTATTTT

v_call: TRBV6-5
clone_size: -
j_call: TRBJ2-7
d_call: -
cdr3_aa: CASSPGDRPYEQYF
cdr3_nt: TGTGCCAGCAGTCCCGGAGACAGACCCTACGAGCAGTACTTC

v_call: TRBV7-2
clone_size: -
j_call: TRBJ2-7
d_call: -
cdr3_aa: CASSLVGYEQYF
cdr3_nt: TGTGCCAGCAGCTTAGTAGGGTACGAGCAGTACTTC

v_call: TRBV28
clone_size: -
j_call: TRBJ1-4
d_call: TRBD1
cdr3_aa: CASHGTASEKLFF
cdr3_nt: TGTGCCAGCCACGGGACAGCCTCTGAAAAACTGTTTTTT

v_call: TRBV28
clone_size: -
j_call: TRBJ1-2
d_call: TRBD1
cdr3_aa: CASSLRRQGGDGYTF
cdr3_nt: TGTGCCAGCAGTTTAAGGCGACAGGGGGGGGATGGCTACACCTTC

v_call: TRBV28
clone_size: -
j_call: TRBJ2-1
d_call: TRBD2
cdr3_aa: CASREQGGSGGEQFF
cdr3_nt: TGTGCCAGCAGAGAACAAGGAGGGTCCGGGGGGGAGCAGTTCTTC

v_call: TRBV5-1
clone_size: -
j_call: TRBJ1-3
d_call: -
cdr3_aa: CASSFTGGSGNTIYF
cdr3_nt: TGCGCCAGCAGCTTCACGGGCGGCTCTGGAAACACCATATATTTT

v_call: TRBV5-4
clone_size: -
j_call: TRBJ2-7
d_call: TRBD1
cdr3_aa: CASSRTGGSYEQYF
cdr3_nt: TGTGCCAGCAGTCGTACAGGGGGCTCCTACGAGCAGTACTTC

v_call: TRBV10-3
clone_size: -
j_call: TRBJ1-3
d_call: -
cdr3_aa: CAISELSGAGNTIYF
cdr3_nt: TGTGCCATCAGTGAGCTATCAGGGGCTGGAAACACCATATATTTT

v_call: TRBV30
clone_size: -
j_call: TRBJ2-5
d_call: -
cdr3_aa: CAWSGGSQETQYF
cdr3_nt: TGTGCCTGGAGCGGGGGTAGCCAAGAGACCCAGTACTTC

v_call: TRBV5-4
clone_size: -
j_call: TRBJ1-1
d_call: TRBD1
cdr3_aa: CASGQPPNLNTEAFF
cdr3_nt: TGTGCTTCGGGACAGCCCCCAAATCTGAACACTGAAGCTTTCTTT

v_call: TRBV5-1
clone_size: -
j_call: TRBJ1-1
d_call: -
cdr3_aa: CASSLEGTEAFF
cdr3_nt: TGCGCCAGCAGCTTGGAGGGCACTGAAGCTTTCTTT

v_call: TRBV9
clone_size: once
j_call: TRBJ2-3
d_call: TRBD2
cdr3_aa: CASSVGAGGRGDTQYF
cdr3_nt: TGTGCCAGCAGCGTAGGTGCGGGGGGGCGAGGAGATACGCAGTATTTT

v_call: TRBV29-1
clone_size: -
j_call: TRBJ2-7
d_call: -
cdr3_aa: CSVEYGYEQYF
cdr3_nt: TGCAGCGTTGAGTACGGCTACGAGCAGTACTTC

v_call: TRBV9
clone_size: once
j_call: TRBJ2-1
d_call: TRBD2
cdr3_aa: CASSPRLAAYNEQFF
cdr3_nt: TGTGCCAGCAGCCCCAGACTAGCAGCATACAATGAGCAGTTCTTC